This T cell receptor beta chain was sequenced during a study of shared clonotypes between healthy human individuals. The CDR3 contains 14 residues. Trimming stripped 5 bases from V and 2 bases from J, with 11 bases between. CDR1 and CDR2 (germline): KGHSH, LQKENI. Using immunoSEQ multiplex PCR, the repertoire was profiled, and TCRdb retains in-frame clones only, with some absent. The table lists approximately 340,000 clones, approximately 74% of them singletons. This TCR came from a man aged 25 to 40 in good health. The chain has TRBV18 and TRBJ2-3; no clear D. Sequencing was performed on memory CD4+ T cells sorted from blood. Subset of the sample: CD45RA-negative fraction. This CDR3 reads CASSGGTVTDTQYF. In DNA form, the CDR3 reads TGTGCCAGCTCAGGCGGAACGGTCACAGATACGCAGTATTTT. Filled out from reference TRBV18 and TRBJ2-3, the complete variable domain reads NAGVMQNPRHLVRRRGQEARLRCSPMKGHSHVYWYRQLPEEGLKFMVYLQKENIIDESGMPKERFSAEFPKEGPSILRIQQVVRGDSAAYFCASSGGTVTDTQYFGPGTRLTVL.